Shown below are 7 T cell receptor beta chains from a single sample sequenced in a study of regulatory T cells in long-lasting Graves disease. This sample's time point: newly diagnosed GD, antithyroid drugs for less than 3 months. Generation of the TCR library employed RNA extracted from PBMCs. Assembly of TCR beta libraries relied on iRepertoire HTBI primers together with Arm-PCR of CDR3 regions. TCRdb re-derived calls from the multiplex PCR reads in MiXCR, one entry per CDR3 protein. The sample holds approximately 470,000 distinct CDR3 sequences, 15% to 20% seen once. These sequences were also reported in another study, on T cells in Graves' hyperthyroidism and ophthalmopathy.

Sequenced material: peripheral blood mononuclear cells (PBMCs), taken at new diagnosis, from a patient treated with antithyroid drugs. These receptors came from a man in his forties or fifties with Graves disease.

This clonotype has ten or more counts. In nucleotides, the CDR3 is TGTGCCAGCAGTTTGCAGGGGCATCGGAATGAGCAGTTCTTC. This translates into CASSLQGHRNEQFF. The rearrangement joins TRBV12-3 or TRBV12-4 to TRBJ2-1, with a tentative D call TRBD1 (6 bases). This CDR3 is built from 14 residues. V dropped 3 bases and J dropped 7 bases, with 13 bases sitting between them.

In its sample, this clonotype was seen many times. The chain carries TRBV12-3 or TRBV12-4 and TRBJ2-7; 10 bases fit TRBD2. V shed 5 bases, J shed 4 bases, and the junction held 5 bases outside the gene matches. The length of the CDR3 is 14 residues. The CDR3 coding sequence is TGTGCCAGCAGTACAGCGGGAGGGCGTTACGAGCAGTACTTC. It codes for CASSTAGGRYEQYF.

This clonotype was recorded many times. The chain has TRBV20-1 and TRBJ2-1, with D maybe TRBD1 (5 bases). CDR1 and CDR2 from the germline V gene are DFQATT and SNEGSKA (reference sequence). V lost 0 bases to trimming and J lost 7 bases, with 13 bases between them. The CDR3 totals 14 residues. CDR3: CSAREQGRRNEQFF. DNA of the CDR3: TGCAGTGCTAGAGAGCAGGGAAGAAGGAATGAGCAGTTCTTC.

The CDR3 region has the DNA TGTGCCACGAAGACTAGCGCGACCACAGATACGCAGTATTTT. As protein: CATKTSATTDTQYF. The V call is TRBV19, the J call TRBJ2-3; 8 nucleotides align to TRBD2. Germline-derived CDR1 and CDR2 are LNHDA and SQIVND (reference sequence). This CDR3 region has 14 residues. Unmatched junction bases numbered 8, after V lost 10 bases and J lost 2 bases.

In this sample, this clonotype turned up once. Just one base apart from a much larger clone, this may be a read error. The rearrangement links TRBV6-1 to TRBJ2-4; D is possibly TRBD2 (6 bases). V lost 7 bases to trimming and J lost 13 bases, with 29 bases between them. Looked up from germline, CDR1 is MNHNS and CDR2 is SASEGT. The CDR3 covers 16 residues. CDR3 protein: CASNPHQTREYNEQYF. The CDR3 coding sequence is TGTGCCAGCAATCCACACCAAACTCGGGAGTACAATGAGCAGTACTTC.

The V gene is TRBV7-9, the J gene TRBJ1-2, with D possibly matching TRBD1 (5 bases). The germline gives CDR1 SEHNR, CDR2 FQNEAQ (reference sequence). The CDR3 spans 17 residues. The V end lost 4 bases, the J end lost 0 bases, and 18 bases lay between the germline ends. CDR3 nucleotide sequence: TGTGCCAGCAGCTCCGCATCTTCAGGGCTACCTAACTATGGCTACACCTTC. Amino acids: CASSSASSGLPNYGYTF. Filled out from reference TRBV7-9 and TRBJ1-2, the complete variable domain reads DTGVSQNPRHKITKRGQNVTFRCDPISEHNRLYWYRQTLGQGPEFLTYFQNEAQLEKSRLLSDRFSAERPKGSFSTLEIQRTEQGDSAMYLCASSSASSGLPNYGYTFGSGTRLTVV.

This clonotype has ten or more counts. The chain carries TRBV28 and TRBJ2-7, with TRBD2 matching 8 bases. V was clipped by 7 bases and J by 4 bases; unmatched bases: 3. The CDR3 length is 12 residues. Per the germline V gene, CDR1 is MDHEN and CDR2 is SYDVKM. The CDR3 reads CASTGGAYEQYF. CDR3 bases: TGTGCCAGCACCGGGGGGGCGTACGAGCAGTACTTC.